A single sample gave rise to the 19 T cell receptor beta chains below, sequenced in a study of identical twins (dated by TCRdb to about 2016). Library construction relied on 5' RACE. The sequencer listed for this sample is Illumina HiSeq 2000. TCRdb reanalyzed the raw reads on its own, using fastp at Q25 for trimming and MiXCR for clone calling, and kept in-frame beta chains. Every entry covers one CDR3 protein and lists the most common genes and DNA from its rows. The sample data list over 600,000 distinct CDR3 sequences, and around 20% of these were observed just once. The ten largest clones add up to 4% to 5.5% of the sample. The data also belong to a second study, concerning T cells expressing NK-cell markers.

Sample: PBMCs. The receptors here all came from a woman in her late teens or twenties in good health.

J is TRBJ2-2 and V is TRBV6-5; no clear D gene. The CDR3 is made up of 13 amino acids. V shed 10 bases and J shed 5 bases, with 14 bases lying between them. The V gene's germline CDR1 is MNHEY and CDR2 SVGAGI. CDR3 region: CATSYILTGELFF. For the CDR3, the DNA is TGTGCCACTAGTTATATTTTGACCGGGGAGCTGTTTTTT.

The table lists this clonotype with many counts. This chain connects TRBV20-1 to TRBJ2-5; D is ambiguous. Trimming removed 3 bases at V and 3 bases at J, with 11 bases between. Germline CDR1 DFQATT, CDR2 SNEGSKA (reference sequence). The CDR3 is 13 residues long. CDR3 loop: CSASVGREETQYF. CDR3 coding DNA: TGCAGTGCTAGTGTCGGAAGGGAAGAGACCCAGTACTTC.

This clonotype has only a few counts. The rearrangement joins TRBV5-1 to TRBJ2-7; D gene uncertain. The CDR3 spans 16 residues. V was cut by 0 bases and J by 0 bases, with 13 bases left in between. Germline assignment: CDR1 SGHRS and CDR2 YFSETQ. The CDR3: CASSLALSRPSYEQYF. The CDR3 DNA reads TGCGCCAGCAGCTTGGCCTTAAGCAGACCCTCCTACGAGCAGTACTTC.

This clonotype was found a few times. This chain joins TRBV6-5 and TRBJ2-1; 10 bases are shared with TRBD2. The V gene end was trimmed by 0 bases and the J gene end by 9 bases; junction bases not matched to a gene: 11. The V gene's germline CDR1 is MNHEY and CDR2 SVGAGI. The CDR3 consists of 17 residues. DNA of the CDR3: TGTGCCAGCAGTTACTCGGGACTAAGCGGGGGGGGATTTGAGCAGTTCTTC. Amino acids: CASSYSGLSGGGFEQFF.

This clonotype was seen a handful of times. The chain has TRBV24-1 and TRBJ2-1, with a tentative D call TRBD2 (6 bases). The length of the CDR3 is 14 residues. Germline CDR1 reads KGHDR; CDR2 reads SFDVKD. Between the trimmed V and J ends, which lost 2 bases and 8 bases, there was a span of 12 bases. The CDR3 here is CATSDSLASYEQFF. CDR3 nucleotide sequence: TGTGCCACCAGTGATTCACTAGCTAGCTATGAGCAGTTCTTC.

Here the CDR3 DNA reads TGTGCCAGCAGCGTCTGCGGACAGTGCCTTAACTATGGCTACACCTTC. It translates to CASSVCGQCLNYGYTF. The rearrangement links TRBV9 to TRBJ1-2; possible D gene TRBD1, 6 bases. Trimming pared 2 bases from V and 1 base from J, leaving 15 bases between. CDR3 size: 16 residues. Germline-derived CDR1 and CDR2 are SGDLS and YYNGEE. The variable domain in full, completed from reference TRBV9 and TRBJ1-2, reads DSGVTQTPKHLITATGQRVTLRCSPRSGDLSVYWYQQSLDQGLQFLIQYYNGEERAKGNILERFSAQQFPDLHSELNLSSLELGDSALYFCASSVCGQCLNYGYTFGSGTRLTVV.

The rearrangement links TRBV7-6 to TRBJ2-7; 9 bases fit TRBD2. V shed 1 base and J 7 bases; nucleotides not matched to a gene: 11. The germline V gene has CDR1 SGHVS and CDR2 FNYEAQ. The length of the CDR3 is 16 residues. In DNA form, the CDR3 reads TGTGCCAGCAGCTTAGGTTCAGCGGGAGGTCTAGGTGAGCAGTACTTC. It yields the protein CASSLGSAGGLGEQYF.

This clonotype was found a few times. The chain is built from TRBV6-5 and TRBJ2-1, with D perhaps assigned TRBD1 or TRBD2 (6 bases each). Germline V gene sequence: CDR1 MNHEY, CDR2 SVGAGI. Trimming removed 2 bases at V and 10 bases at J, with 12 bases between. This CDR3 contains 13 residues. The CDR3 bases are TGTGCCAGCAGTTACACCGGGGGCGGGGAGCAGTTCTTC. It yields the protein CASSYTGGGEQFF.

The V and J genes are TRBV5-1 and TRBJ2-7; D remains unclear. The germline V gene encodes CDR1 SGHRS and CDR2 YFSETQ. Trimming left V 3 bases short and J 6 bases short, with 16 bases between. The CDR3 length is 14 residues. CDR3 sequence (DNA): TGCGCCAGCAGCTCCAGACGGGCAGTAGGCGAGCAGTACTTC. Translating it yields CASSSRRAVGEQYF.

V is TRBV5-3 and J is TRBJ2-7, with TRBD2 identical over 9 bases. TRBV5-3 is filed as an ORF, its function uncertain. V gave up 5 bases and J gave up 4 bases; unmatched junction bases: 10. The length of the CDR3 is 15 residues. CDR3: CARSHRLADVYEQYF. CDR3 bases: TGTGCCAGAAGTCATCGACTAGCGGATGTTTACGAGCAGTACTTC.

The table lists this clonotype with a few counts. The CDR3 DNA reads as TGTGCCAGCCAGACGCGGGGTCAGAACGAGCAGTACTTC. As protein: CASQTRGQNEQYF. The chain combines TRBV6-1 with TRBJ2-7, with D maybe TRBD2 (6 bases). CDR3 length equals 13 residues. V was pared by 8 bases and J by 5 bases, with 16 bases between. In germline, CDR1 is MNHNS, CDR2 SASEGT.

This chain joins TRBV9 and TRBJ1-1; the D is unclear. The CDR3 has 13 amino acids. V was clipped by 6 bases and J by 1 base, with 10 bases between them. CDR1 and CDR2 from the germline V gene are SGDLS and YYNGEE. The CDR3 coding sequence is TGTGCCAGCAACCCCCCAGGGAACACTGAAGCTTTCTTT. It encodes CASNPPGNTEAFF. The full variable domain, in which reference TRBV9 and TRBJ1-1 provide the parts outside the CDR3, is DSGVTQTPKHLITATGQRVTLRCSPRSGDLSVYWYQQSLDQGLQFLIQYYNGEERAKGNILERFSAQQFPDLHSELNLSSLELGDSALYFCASNPPGNTEAFFGQGTRLTVV.

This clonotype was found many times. CDR3 sequence (DNA): TGTGCCAGCAGCCGGGGACTAGCGGGAGTAGTTGAGCAGTTCTTC. It yields the protein CASSRGLAGVVEQFF. The chain uses TRBV12-3 or TRBV12-4 and TRBJ2-1, with 14 positions matching TRBD2. The V gene end was trimmed by 6 bases and the J gene end by 9 bases; junction bases not matched to a gene: 7. The CDR3 contains 15 residues.

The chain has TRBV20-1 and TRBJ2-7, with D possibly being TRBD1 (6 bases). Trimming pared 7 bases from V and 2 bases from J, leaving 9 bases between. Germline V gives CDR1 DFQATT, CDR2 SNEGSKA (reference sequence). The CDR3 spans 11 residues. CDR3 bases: TGCAGTGGCCGACAGGCCTACGAGCAGTACTTC. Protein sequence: CSGRQAYEQYF.

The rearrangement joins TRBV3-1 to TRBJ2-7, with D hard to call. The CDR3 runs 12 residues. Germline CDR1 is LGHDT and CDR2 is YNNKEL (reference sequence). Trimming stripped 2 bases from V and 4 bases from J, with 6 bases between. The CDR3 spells CASSQLRYEQYF. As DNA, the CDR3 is TGTGCCAGCAGCCAACTGCGGTACGAGCAGTACTTC.

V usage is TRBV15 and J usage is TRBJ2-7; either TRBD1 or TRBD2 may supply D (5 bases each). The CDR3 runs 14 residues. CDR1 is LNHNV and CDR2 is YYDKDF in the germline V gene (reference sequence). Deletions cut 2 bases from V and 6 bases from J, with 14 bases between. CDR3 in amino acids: CATSRSRRGAEQYF. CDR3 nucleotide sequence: TGTGCCACCAGCAGATCCCGTAGAGGGGCCGAGCAGTACTTC. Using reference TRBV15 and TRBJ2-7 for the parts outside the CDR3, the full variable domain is DAMVIQNPRYQVTQFGKPVTLSCSQTLNHNVMYWYQQKSSQAPKLLFHYYDKDFNNEADTPDNFQSRRPNTSFCFLDIRSPGLGDTAMYLCATSRSRRGAEQYFGPGTRLTVT.

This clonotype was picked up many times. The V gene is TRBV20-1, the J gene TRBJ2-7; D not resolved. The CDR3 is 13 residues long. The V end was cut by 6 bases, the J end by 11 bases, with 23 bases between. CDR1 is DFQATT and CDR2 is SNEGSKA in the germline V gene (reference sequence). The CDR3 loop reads CSALQYSSVVEYF. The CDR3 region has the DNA TGCAGTGCCCTACAGTACAGCTCCGTTGTAGAGTACTTC.

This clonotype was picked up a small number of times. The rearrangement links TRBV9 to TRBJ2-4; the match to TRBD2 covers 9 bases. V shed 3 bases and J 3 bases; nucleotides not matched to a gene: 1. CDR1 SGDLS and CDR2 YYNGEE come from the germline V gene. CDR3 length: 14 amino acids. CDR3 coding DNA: TGTGCCAGCAGCGATAGCGGGGGCAAAAACATTCAGTACTTC. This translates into CASSDSGGKNIQYF.

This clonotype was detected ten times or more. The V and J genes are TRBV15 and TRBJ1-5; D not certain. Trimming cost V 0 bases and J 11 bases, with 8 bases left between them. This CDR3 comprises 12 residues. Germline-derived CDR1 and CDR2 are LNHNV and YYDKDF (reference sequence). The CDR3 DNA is TGTGCCACCAGCAGAGATTCCCAGGCCCAGCATTTT. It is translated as CATSRDSQAQHF.